This TCR beta chain originates from a study of shared clonotypes between healthy human individuals. Across the study: Participating donors consisted of two women and a few men aged 18 to 49.

Study-wide results and limits: In general, naive subsets displayed greater estimated richness than memory subsets did.

Trimming removed 4 bases at V and 0 bases at J, with 12 bases between. The CDR3 spans 15 residues. Germline V gene data show CDR1 as LGHNA and CDR2 as YSLEER. Deep-level assay runs were performed. TCRdb's copy holds only in-frame clones and misses some; the assay was immunoSEQ multiplex PCR. The sample contains some 2 million clones, roughly 94% of which appear only once. Points on this clone: The antigen is not known.

The naive CD8 fraction comprised CD45RO-negative cells positively selected for CCR7 and excluded terminally differentiated effector memory CD45RA+ cells. The TCR originated in a man aged 18 to 29 in good health. This rearrangement joins TRBV4-3 to TRBJ1-1; the D gene is possibly TRBD1 (5 bases). The sample taken for sequencing was naive CD8+ T cells sorted from blood. The CDR3 nucleotides read TGCGCCAGCAGCCGGGGGAGCCTATTGAACACTGAAGCTTTCTTT. Its translation: CASSRGSLLNTEAFF.